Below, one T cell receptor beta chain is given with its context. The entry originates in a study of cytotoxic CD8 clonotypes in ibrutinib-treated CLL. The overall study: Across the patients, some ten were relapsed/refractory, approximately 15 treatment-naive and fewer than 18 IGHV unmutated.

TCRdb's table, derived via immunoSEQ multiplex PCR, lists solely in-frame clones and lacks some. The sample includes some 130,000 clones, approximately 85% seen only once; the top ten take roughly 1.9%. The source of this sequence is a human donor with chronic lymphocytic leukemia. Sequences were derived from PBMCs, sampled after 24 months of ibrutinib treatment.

The CDR3 protein is CASSRGPSSNQPQHF. In DNA form, the CDR3 reads TGTGCCTCCTCCAGGGGACCTTCTAGCAATCAGCCCCAGCATTTT. The chain recombines TRBV28 with TRBJ1-5; the D gene is possibly TRBD1 (6 bases). Trimming took off 11 bases at V and 0 bases at J, with 17 bases between the two ends. This CDR3 is built from 15 residues. Germline V lookup: CDR1 MDHEN, CDR2 SYDVKM.